This TCR beta chain was recovered during a study of T cells after yellow fever vaccination. Points from the study as a whole: Primary-vaccination clones mostly resurfaced post-booster (about 96% CD4, approximately 87% CD8). Abundant clonotypes from the bulk population could get into FACS-sorted repertoires as contaminants. Only a small proportion of the clonotypes turned up in both the CD4 and the CD8 compartments, likely arising from convergent recombination.

In TCRdb, the 5' RACE reads were re-called with MiXCR into one record per CDR3 protein. This table holds around 610,000 distinct CDR3 sequences, roughly 14% found once. This clonotype was counted between two and nine times. Antigen unknown. This CDR3 region has 15 residues. Germline values: CDR1 SEHNR, CDR2 FQNEAQ (reference sequence). V lost 2 bases and J lost 2, with 10 bases in between. This specimen was PBMCs, taken on the day of the yellow fever booster vaccination. This TCR derives from a man in his thirties or forties who received the YFV17D yellow fever vaccine. This sequence joins TRBV7-9 and TRBJ1-5; the D gene is possibly TRBD1 (6 bases). The DNA of the CDR3 is TGTGCCAGCAGCTTATCGGGACAAGGCAATCAGCCCCAGCATTTT. Encoded protein: CASSLSGQGNQPQHF.